This entry lists 6 T cell receptor beta chains sequenced from one sample in a study of cytomegalovirus exposure and HLA in healthy donors. Primers for the PCR totalled 60 Vbeta and 13 Jbeta. Assay used: immunoSEQ multiplex PCR; TCRdb lists only in-frame clones, some missing. The top ten hold roughly 9% of the sample, which has 150,000 to 200,000 clones, 80% seen once. Sequences were obtained from PBMCs. The receptors come from a man aged 18 to 30 in good health and CMV-seropositive.

This chain connects TRBV30 to TRBJ1-2, with 10 positions matching TRBD1. Germline trimming cut 4 bases from V and 5 bases from J; bases unmatched to any gene: 4. Germline loops: CDR1 GTSNPN, CDR2 SVGIG (reference sequence). The CDR3 is 13 amino acids. The CDR3 is CAWNPDRGYGYTF. The CDR3 bases are TGTGCCTGGAATCCGGACAGGGGGTATGGCTACACCTTC.

The chain is built from TRBV5-1 and TRBJ2-3; 8 bases are shared with TRBD2. The junction had 7 bases not matched to a gene; V was cut back by 4 bases and J by 0 bases. Germline V gene sequence: CDR1 SGHRS, CDR2 YFSETQ. CDR3 length equals 16 residues. The CDR3 region is CASSRQTSGSTDTQYF. As DNA, the CDR3 is TGCGCCAGCAGCCGCCAAACTAGCGGAAGCACAGATACGCAGTATTTT.

The chain is built from TRBV19 and TRBJ1-2, with D perhaps TRBD1 (6 bases). CDR3 length equals 18 residues. The V gene lost 6 bases and the J gene lost 3 bases, with 26 bases spanning the gap. The V gene's germline CDR1 is LNHDA and CDR2 SQIVND (reference sequence). CDR3 sequence reads: CASRRQSMSGGRDYGYTF. CDR3 in DNA: TGTGCCAGTAGACGTCAATCCATGTCCGGGGGGCGCGACTATGGCTACACCTTC.

On this clone: Different DNA sequences within this sample yield the same CDR3. The genes are TRBV2 and TRBJ1-5, with D possibly being TRBD1 (6 bases). With 4 bases removed from V and 6 bases from J, the gap between germline ends came to 10 bases. Germline V lookup: CDR1 SNHLY, CDR2 FYNNEI. The CDR3 is made up of 13 amino acids. The CDR3 bases are TGTGCCAGCAGTGTACAGGGAAGTCAGCCCCAGCATTTT. Its translation is CASSVQGSQPQHF.

The chain recombines TRBV7-8 with TRBJ2-7; D may be TRBD2 (5 bases). Germline V gene lookup returns CDR1 SGHVS and CDR2 FQNEAQ. The CDR3 extends over 14 amino acids. The V end lost 2 bases, the J end lost 3 bases, and 11 bases lay between the germline ends. CDR3: CASSLTDYHYEQYF. In DNA form, the CDR3 reads TGTGCCAGCAGCTTAACTGACTACCACTACGAGCAGTACTTC.

The chain joins TRBV5-1 to TRBJ2-1; 8 nucleotides align to TRBD2. This CDR3 is built from 17 residues. V dropped 0 bases and J dropped 8; count of bases not matched to a gene: 13. The germline CDR1 and CDR2 sequences are SGHRS and YFSETQ. CDR3 bases: TGCGCCAGCAGCTTGGGTTTTCGGGGGGGAGGTTTCGATGAGCAGTTCTTC. Its protein is CASSLGFRGGGFDEQFF.